The clone carrying this T cell receptor beta chain was seen a single time. The CDR3 length is 13 residues. Germline-derived CDR1 and CDR2 are LNHDA and SQIVND (reference sequence). Trimming took 3 bases from V and 5 from J, leaving 10 bases between them. The data are from a study of T cell responses to AZD1222 COVID-19 vaccine. Clones were read by immunoSEQ multiplex PCR, and TCRdb kept only the in-frame ones, dropping some. The sample shows about 69,000 clones, less than 90% of them seen only once. The origin of this receptor is an adult who received the AZD1222 COVID-19 vaccine. Material: peripheral blood, obtained 28 days after the second AZD1222 dose. The V call is TRBV19, the J call TRBJ1-1; D is uncertain. Here the CDR3 DNA reads TGTGCCAGTAGTATTAACGGTTGGACTGAAGCTTTCTTT. Translation: CASSINGWTEAFF.